This T cell receptor beta chain was captured by sequencing in a study of vaccination and CD4 T cells after COVID-19. Remarks on this clonotype: Its antigen is not identified.

The treatment here: approximately 10-day PBMC culture with coronavirus spike peptide pools or control peptides (ViraFEST assay). An Oncomine TCR Beta short-read assay was used to sequence the DNA from cultured CD4+ T cells. TCRdb re-called the PCR reads through MiXCR, storing one row per CDR3 protein. The table lists about 23,000 distinct CDR3 sequences, about 67% of them singletons. The TCR comes from a human donor who received a COVID-19 vaccine. The sample in question was CD4+ T cells from blood, cultured in vitro, obtained after SARS-CoV-2 vaccination.

CDR3 amino acids: CATSSDGLDEQFF. For the CDR3, the DNA is TGTGCCACCAGCAGTGACGGTTTGGATGAGCAGTTCTTC. The chain joins TRBV15 to TRBJ2-1; D remains ambiguous. Germline assignment: CDR1 LNHNV and CDR2 YYDKDF (reference sequence). The CDR3 sequence is 13 residues long. Trimming took off 3 bases at V and 8 bases at J, with 11 bases between the two ends.